This T cell receptor (beta chain) originates from a study of T-cell memory formation after mild COVID-19. The germline CDR1 and CDR2 sequences are SGHTA and FQGTGA. The CDR3 length is 13 residues. Trimming took 5 bases from V and 5 from J, leaving 12 bases between them. This clonotype occurred a few times. One entry per CDR3 protein results from TCRdb running MiXCR on the 5' RACE reads. The sample lists hundreds of thousands of distinct CDR3 sequences, around 15% occurring once. The source of this sequence is a man aged 18 to 29 who had mild COVID-19 (a few samples of this study predate the infection). Cell type and time point are not known. Sequencing was performed on PBMCs or a T cell subset sorted from them (not recorded which). The chain recombines TRBV7-3 with TRBJ1-1, with D perhaps matching TRBD1 (6 bases). CDR3 protein: CASSRQGQTEAFF. The CDR3 DNA follows: TGTGCCAGCAGCCGTCAGGGGCAGACTGAAGCTTTCTTT.